This paragraph covers one TCR beta chain sequence. The data are from a study of blood T cell repertoires in COVID-19. Across the whole study: There were acute and convalescent COVID-19 samples, and they came from the United States, Italy and Spain. From T cells, B-cell-depleted T cells, or PBMCs came the material, which was cDNA or gDNA.

V gave up 8 bases and J gave up 1 base, with 17 bases separating them. CDR3 length equals 15 residues. Looked up from germline, CDR1 is LNHNV and CDR2 is YYDKDF (reference sequence). In the source study's methods: From reference gene primer amplification, estimates of nucleated cell counts were derived. Sequencing was performed with immunoSEQ multiplex PCR; in TCRdb, only in-frame clones are kept and a portion is missing. Clonal size and the V and J genes are those of that table, whereas D and trimming came from the DNA. Of under 150,000 clones listed, about 77% are singletons. The chain links TRBV15 to TRBJ2-5, with a weak D call TRBD2 (7 bases). Sample: peripheral blood. This sequence originates from a human donor in a cohort sampled during active COVID-19. CDR3 protein: CATSPGGGVQETQYF. The CDR3 DNA reads TGTGCCACCTCTCCGGGGGGCGGGGTCCAAGAGACCCAGTACTTC.